The text below deals with one T cell receptor (beta chain). No antigen is known for it. This record comes from a study of cytomegalovirus exposure and HLA in healthy donors. Whole-study results and caveats: For most TCR beta V segments, an earlier analysis put the productive rate at about 90% or about 30% of the time. High sensitivity and specificity were reportedly achieved when the classifier diagnosed cytomegalovirus status.

The CDR3 extends over 15 amino acids. V trimming: 6 bases; J trimming: 0 bases; junction bases outside the gene matches: 4. CDR1 WSHSY and CDR2 SAAADI come from the germline V gene. The study ran its PCR with 60 Vbeta and 13 Jbeta primers. Only in-frame clones appear in the TCRdb table, and some are missing; sequencing was by immunoSEQ multiplex PCR. Of around 140,000 clones in the sample, around 86% are singletons; the top ten hold 2.5% to 3.5%. The V call is TRBV10-2, the J call TRBJ2-1; 8 positions agree with TRBD2. The material sequenced was PBMCs. The TCR sequence derives from a woman in her twenties or thirties in good health and CMV-seronegative. CDR3 in amino acids: CASRLAGSSYNEQFF. The CDR3 bases are TGCGCCAGCAGATTAGCGGGATCCTCCTACAATGAGCAGTTCTTC.